This entry lists 21 T cell receptor beta chains sequenced from one sample in a study of cytomegalovirus exposure and HLA in healthy donors (TCRdb year 2017). The library was made by the immunoSEQ multiplex PCR assay. The multiplex PCR relied on a mix of 60 forward primers for TCR Vbeta segments and 13 reverse primers for TCR Jbeta segments. TCRdb mirrors the immuneACCESS table, restricted to in-frame sequences. Some clones are absent from its copies; in checked studies, under half trace to an unresolved V gene, and the reason for the others is unknown. This sample comprises roughly 93,000 clones, around 80% of them detected only once. The top ten clones comprise 6% to 9.5% of the sample. Sequencing was carried out using PBMCs. The origin of the receptors is a man younger than 45 in good health and CMV-seronegative.

The chain joins TRBV7-2 to TRBJ2-7; 10 nucleotides line up with TRBD1. The J segment lost 5 bases and the V segment lost 0 bases, leaving 4 bases of the junction unmatched. Germline-derived CDR1 and CDR2 are SGHTA and FQGNSA. CDR3 length: 15 amino acids. The CDR3 sequence: CASSLALTGGHEQYF. The CDR3 nucleotides are TGTGCCAGCAGCTTAGCGCTGACAGGGGGCCACGAGCAGTACTTC.

The rearrangement links TRBV7-9 to TRBJ2-5; D is perhaps TRBD1 (5 bases). The V and J ends lost 1 base and 3 bases respectively, with 9 bases between them. Germline CDR1 reads SEHNR; CDR2 reads FQNEAQ (reference sequence). This CDR3 spans 14 amino acids. In DNA, the CDR3 is TGTGCCAGCAGCTTAGGGACAAGAGAAGAGACCCAGTACTTC. Protein sequence: CASSLGTREETQYF.

This chain joins TRBV5-1 and TRBJ2-2, with 7 bases matching TRBD2. The V and J ends lost 3 bases and 5 bases, in that order; junction bases with no gene match: 7. Germline CDR1 and CDR2: SGHRS and YFSETQ. The CDR3 totals 15 residues. The CDR3 nucleotides are TGCGCCAGCAGCTGGGGCCCGGGAGGAACCGGGGAGCTGTTTTTT. This codes for CASSWGPGGTGELFF.

V gene TRBV7-7 combines with J gene TRBJ1-2, with a weak D call TRBD1 (5 bases). In germline, CDR1 is SSHAT, CDR2 FNYEAQ (reference sequence). The CDR3 has 13 residues. The CDR3 protein is CASPHRSLYGYTF. CDR3 DNA sequence: TGTGCTAGCCCCCACAGGTCCCTCTATGGCTACACCTTC. The full variable domain, rest sourced from reference TRBV7-7 and TRBJ1-2, is GAGVSQSPRYKVTKRGQDVTLRCDPISSHATLYWYQQALGQGPEFLTYFNYEAQPDKSGLPSDRFSAERPEGSISTLTIQRTEQRDSAMYRCASPHRSLYGYTFGSGTRLTVV.

This chain joins TRBV29-1 and TRBJ2-7, with D hard to call. The CDR3 extends over 13 amino acids. Germline V CDR1 and CDR2: SQVTM, ANQGSEA. The CDR3 sequence: CRDNRVSQYEQYF. CDR3 nucleotides: TGCAGGGATAACCGGGTCTCCCAATACGAGCAGTACTTC.

V is TRBV18 and J is TRBJ1-1; 7 nucleotides align to TRBD1. The CDR3 covers 17 residues. The V gene's germline CDR1 is KGHSH and CDR2 LQKENI. Trimming at V came to 2 bases and at J to 0 bases, leaving 9 bases not matched to a gene. As DNA, the CDR3 is TGTGCCAGCTCACCAGCGCAGGGGGGCCTCATGAACACTGAAGCTTTCTTT. Its translation is CASSPAQGGLMNTEAFF.

This clone was observed a handful of times. The chain is built from TRBV7-8 and TRBJ1-3, with TRBD1 matching 11 bases. Losses at the gene ends were 6 bases for V and 2 bases for J; bases not matched to a gene: 12. The CDR3 contains 18 residues. Germline V CDR1 and CDR2: SGHVS, FQNEAQ. CDR3 in amino acids: CASSRGQGAAGAGNTIYF. CDR3 coding DNA: TGTGCCAGCAGTCGCGGACAGGGGGCGGCTGGAGCTGGAAACACCATATATTTT.

CDR3 amino acids: CASSYPWDRGIYGYTF. The CDR3, as DNA: TGTGCCAGCAGTTACCCGTGGGACAGGGGGATTTATGGCTACACCTTC. The chain has TRBV6-6 and TRBJ1-2; TRBD1 matches 11 bases. Germline CDR1 reads MNHNY; CDR2 reads SVGAGI (reference sequence). This CDR3 region has 16 residues. The trim removed 2 bases at V and 5 bases at J, leaving 7 bases unmatched.

There are a few counts of this clone. V is TRBV6-6 and J is TRBJ1-4, with 7 bases fitting TRBD1. Trimming at V came to 4 bases and at J to 5 bases, leaving 7 bases not matched to a gene. The CDR3 has 15 residues. Germline V CDR1 and CDR2: MNHNY, SVGAGI (reference sequence). This CDR3 reads CASSSYRGGNEKLFF. The CDR3 nucleotides read TGTGCCAGCAGTTCCTACAGGGGAGGAAATGAAAAACTGTTTTTT.

This chain links TRBV28 with TRBJ2-3; 8 nucleotides align to TRBD2. The CDR3 is 17 amino acids. The junction had 11 bases not matched to a gene; V was cut back by 4 bases and J by 2 bases. The germline V gene has CDR1 MDHEN and CDR2 SYDVKM. The CDR3 loop is CASSSRGSGAFTDTQYF. The CDR3 region has the DNA TGTGCCAGCAGTTCGCGGGGTAGCGGGGCCTTCACAGATACGCAGTATTTT.

The rearrangement uses TRBV6-5 and TRBJ2-3; D is perhaps TRBD1 (6 bases). V was cut by 4 bases and J by 4 bases, with 12 bases left in between. This CDR3 comprises 14 residues. The V gene's germline CDR1 is MNHEY and CDR2 SVGAGI. The CDR3 loop reads CASSSGVLSDTQYF. CDR3 bases: TGTGCCAGCAGTTCAGGGGTGTTATCAGATACGCAGTATTTT.

V gene TRBV19 combines with J gene TRBJ1-5; the D gene is possibly TRBD1 (6 bases). The CDR3 extends over 16 amino acids. The germline V gene has CDR1 LNHDA and CDR2 SQIVND (reference sequence). V was clipped by 4 bases and J by 6 bases, with 19 bases between them. CDR3 region: CASSTQHRTDTQPQHF. The CDR3 DNA sequence: TGTGCCAGTAGTACCCAACATCGGACAGACACTCAGCCCCAGCATTTT.

This clone was counted only a few times. This CDR3 is CASSPRLAGGTDTQYF. CDR3 coding DNA: TGTGCCAGCAGCCCAAGACTAGCGGGGGGGACAGATACGCAGTATTTT. V gene TRBV2 combines with J gene TRBJ2-3; 14 bases agree with TRBD2. After removal of 6 bases from V and 3 bases from J, the junction contained 5 bases not matched to a gene. In germline, CDR1 is SNHLY, CDR2 FYNNEI. The CDR3 is 16 amino acids.

The V gene is TRBV5-1, the J gene TRBJ1-2, with D tentatively TRBD1 (5 bases). Germline CDR1 and CDR2: SGHRS and YFSETQ. This CDR3 region has 17 residues. V lost 7 bases and J 3 bases, leaving 25 bases between the germline ends. In DNA, the CDR3 is TGCGCCAGCGCCCAGGAATCAGATGGCAGGGAAGACTATGGCTACACCTTC. Its protein product is CASAQESDGREDYGYTF.

The rearrangement links TRBV9 to TRBJ1-1, with 7 nucleotides matching TRBD1. The ends lost 1 base at V and 0 bases at J; junction bases unmatched: 3. CDR3 size: 15 residues. Germline CDR1 is SGDLS and CDR2 is YYNGEE. The DNA of the CDR3 is TGTGCCAGCAGCGTAATCGGGACAGTGAACACTGAAGCTTTCTTT. Amino acids: CASSVIGTVNTEAFF.

The chain carries TRBV27 and TRBJ2-5; TRBD2 matches at 14 bases. This CDR3 contains 14 residues. J was trimmed by 4 bases and V by 6 bases; bases with no gene match: 1. The germline V gene has CDR1 MNHEY and CDR2 SMNVEV (reference sequence). The CDR3 DNA sequence: TGTGCCAGCAGGACTAGCGGGGGGGGAGAGACCCAGTACTTC. It codes for CASRTSGGGETQYF.

This clone was seen a handful of times. CDR3 in amino acids: CASRRQGQGARINGYTF. CDR3 in DNA: TGTGCCAGCCGTAGACAAGGACAGGGGGCGAGAATTAATGGCTACACCTTC. The chain links TRBV11-2 to TRBJ1-2; 11 bases align to TRBD1. The J segment lost 6 bases and the V segment lost 8 bases, leaving 17 bases of the junction unmatched. Germline CDR1 reads SGHAT; CDR2 reads FQNNGV. The CDR3 covers 17 residues.

The chain combines TRBV23-1 with TRBJ2-7; D unresolved. TRBV23-1 is noted as an ORF with a role that remains uncertain. Trimming removed 0 bases at V and 6 bases at J, with 12 bases between. This CDR3 has 14 residues. This CDR3 reads CASSQSRISLEQYF. The CDR3 bases are TGCGCCAGCAGTCAATCACGAATAAGCCTCGAGCAGTACTTC.

With respect to this clone: The sample holds other DNA sequences that translate to the same CDR3. This chain uses TRBV6-4 with TRBJ2-3; 13 nucleotides line up with TRBD2. After removal of 5 bases from V and 6 bases from J, the junction contained 5 bases not matched to a gene. Germline values: CDR1 MRHNA, CDR2 SNTAGT. CDR3 length: 15 amino acids. The CDR3 DNA reads TGTGCCAGCAGTCCTACTAGCGGGGGGGCGGATACGCAGTATTTT. Translating gives CASSPTSGGADTQYF.

This clone was recorded a few times. Here the CDR3 DNA reads TGTGCCAGCTCACCTAGGGGTGGAACTGAAGCTTTCTTT. Translated: CASSPRGGTEAFF. This rearrangement joins TRBV18 to TRBJ1-1; possible D gene TRBD1, 5 bases. Germline V gene sequence: CDR1 KGHSH, CDR2 LQKENI. The CDR3 runs to 13 residues. Trimming left V 3 bases short and J 5 bases short, with 10 bases between.

V and J are TRBV5-4 and TRBJ2-7, with 7 positions matching TRBD2. With V trimmed by 4 bases and J by 5 bases, 12 bases remained unmatched. The CDR3 runs 15 residues. The germline CDR1 and CDR2 sequences are SGHNT and YYREEE (reference sequence). The CDR3 sequence is CASSPGGMRVHEQYF. The CDR3 DNA reads as TGTGCCAGCAGCCCCGGGGGGATGAGGGTTCACGAGCAGTACTTC.